Below are 9 T cell receptor beta chains sequenced from a single sample in a study of T cell repertoires in cytomegalovirus infection. Each CDR3 protein gets one entry after TCRdb re-called the reads with MiXCR. This sample has 210,000 or so distinct CDR3 sequences, with 6.5% found just once. The source material was PBMCs. The receptor set was obtained from a human donor in good health (CMV status not recorded). Some clones in this sample may be carry-over from other donors' samples.

This clonotype was recorded a few times. The chain recombines TRBV20-1 with TRBJ1-2; D is uncertain. V shed 3 bases and J shed 2 bases, with 13 bases lying between them. Per the germline V gene, CDR1 is DFQATT and CDR2 is SNEGSKA (reference sequence). The CDR3 runs 14 residues. CDR3 nucleotide sequence: TGCAGTGCTAGCTTTCCGGCAGTAAACTATGGCTACACCTTC. This encodes CSASFPAVNYGYTF.

This clonotype was observed a few times. This chain connects TRBV3-1 to TRBJ2-1; 12 bases are shared with TRBD2. The germline CDR1 and CDR2 sequences are LGHDT and YNNKEL (reference sequence). The CDR3 is 20 amino acids. The V gene end was trimmed by 0 bases and the J gene end by 5 bases; junction bases not matched to a gene: 14. The CDR3 sequence: CASSQEPGLAGGQSDNEQFF. In DNA, the CDR3 is TGTGCCAGCAGCCAAGAACCCGGGCTAGCGGGGGGGCAATCTGACAATGAGCAGTTCTTC.

This clonotype was detected ten times or more. This chain uses TRBV14 with TRBJ2-2; tentative D call: TRBD1 (5 bases). The CDR3 loop spans 15 amino acids. Trimming removed 1 base from V and 3 bases from J, with 9 bases in between. Germline V gene data show CDR1 as SGHDN and CDR2 as FVKESK. This chain's CDR3 is CASSQARQYTGELFF. Here the CDR3 DNA reads TGTGCCAGCAGCCAAGCCCGACAGTACACCGGGGAGCTGTTTTTT.

This clonotype was counted only a few times. The chain employs TRBV28 and TRBJ1-5; 7 nucleotides agree with TRBD1. CDR1 is MDHEN, CDR2 SYDVKM, per germline. With V trimmed by 8 bases and J by 0 bases, 10 bases remained unmatched. The CDR3 length is 16 residues. CDR3 in amino acids: CASYRGTVYSNQPQHF. CDR3 nucleotides: TGTGCCAGCTACCGCGGGACAGTCTATAGCAATCAGCCCCAGCATTTT. Full variable domain (remainder filled in from reference TRBV28 and TRBJ1-5): DVKVTQSSRYLVKRTGEKVFLECVQDMDHENMFWYRQDPGLGLRLIYFSYDVKMKEKGDIPEGYSVSREKKERFSLILESASTNQTSMYLCASYRGTVYSNQPQHFGDGTRLSIL.

This clonotype was counted at least ten times. This sequence joins TRBV12-3 or TRBV12-4 and TRBJ1-1; D is ambiguous. V was trimmed by 2 bases and J by 1 base, leaving 5 bases between them. The CDR3 length is 13 residues. This chain's CDR3 is CASSLRANTEAFF. The CDR3 region has the DNA TGTGCCAGCAGTTTACGCGCGAACACTGAAGCTTTCTTT.

This clonotype was found many times. The gene calls are TRBV7-2 and TRBJ1-1; 9 nucleotides align to TRBD1. The CDR3 is 16 residues long. The V segment lost 0 bases and the J segment 6 bases; nucleotides outside the gene matches: 8. Germline CDR1 and CDR2: SGHTA and FQGNSA. CDR3 protein: CASSLAQGADWAEAFF. In DNA, the CDR3 is TGTGCCAGCAGCTTAGCACAGGGGGCAGATTGGGCTGAAGCTTTCTTT.

This clonotype has at least ten counts. The V and J genes are TRBV20-1 and TRBJ1-1; possibly TRBD1 for D (5 bases). This CDR3 has 12 residues. Germline V gene lookup returns CDR1 DFQATT and CDR2 SNEGSKA (reference sequence). V lost 6 bases to trimming and J lost 5 bases, with 13 bases between them. The CDR3 sequence is CSALLRGTEAFF. The CDR3 nucleotides are TGCAGTGCCCTTCTCCGGGGGACTGAAGCTTTCTTT.

The sample holds many counts of this clonotype. The genes are TRBV5-4 and TRBJ2-7; tentative D call: TRBD2 (6 bases). The CDR3 has 14 amino acids. Germline V gene data show CDR1 as SGHNT and CDR2 as YYREEE (reference sequence). Trimming shortened V by 2 bases and J by 5 bases, and 14 bases separated the two germline ends. DNA of the CDR3: TGTGCCAGCAGCTTAGCGGGTTCGGATAACGAGCAGTACTTC. This translates into CASSLAGSDNEQYF.

This clonotype has ten or more counts. The J gene is TRBJ2-1, the V gene TRBV27; 7 bases agree with TRBD1. There are 14 residues in the CDR3. Losses at the gene ends were 6 bases for V and 7 bases for J; bases not matched to a gene: 9. Germline V gene lookup returns CDR1 MNHEY and CDR2 SMNVEV (reference sequence). The CDR3 sequence is CASRGPTGNNEQFF. The DNA of the CDR3 is TGTGCCAGCAGAGGACCGACAGGGAATAATGAGCAGTTCTTC.